One and the same sample provided the 26 T cell receptor beta chains below, sequenced in a study of CD8+ T cells in alopecia areata. Treatment in this sample: oral pan-JAK inhibitor, 5-10 mg twice daily. Sequencing used cDNA as its template, made by extracting RNA and reverse transcribing it. The method was immunoSEQ multiplex PCR; TCRdb's version includes in-frame clones alone and lacks a portion of them. The data show about 180,000 clones, around half seen once. The material sequenced was CD8+ T cells sorted from blood, taken at week 24, from a patient treated with tofacitinib. These receptors all stem from a human donor with alopecia areata.

The chain recombines TRBV7-3 with TRBJ2-1; D is possibly TRBD1 (6 bases). Trimming left V 6 bases short and J 4 bases short, with 7 bases between. The CDR3 loop spans 12 amino acids. CDR1 and CDR2 (germline): SGHTA, FQGTGA. CDR3 sequence (DNA): TGTGCCAGCAGTACAGGGTACAATGAGCAGTTCTTC. Translating it yields CASSTGYNEQFF.

This clone was counted only a few times. The chain joins TRBV2 to TRBJ2-1, with 7 bases aligning to TRBD1. The J segment lost 8 bases and the V segment lost 2 bases, leaving 6 bases of the junction unmatched. Germline V gene lookup returns CDR1 SNHLY and CDR2 FYNNEI. The CDR3 consists of 14 residues. The CDR3 sequence is CASSEWTGRDEQFF. The CDR3 nucleotides are TGTGCCAGCAGTGAATGGACAGGAAGGGATGAGCAGTTCTTC.

The chain joins TRBV30 to TRBJ2-2, with D unclear. CDR1 GTSNPN and CDR2 SVGIG come from the germline V gene (reference sequence). The CDR3 covers 14 residues. V was trimmed by 1 base and J by 4 bases, leaving 10 bases between them. Here the CDR3 DNA reads TGTGCCTGGAGTGATGGCCAGGTCACCGGGGAGCTGTTTTTT. Its protein product is CAWSDGQVTGELFF.

This rearrangement joins TRBV5-4 to TRBJ2-7; tentative D call: TRBD2 (5 bases). Trimming took off 1 base at V and 2 bases at J, with 10 bases between the two ends. The CDR3 is made up of 14 amino acids. Per the germline V gene, CDR1 is SGHNT and CDR2 is YYREEE (reference sequence). CDR3 region: CASSLFEGTYEQYF. CDR3 bases: TGTGCCAGCAGCTTGTTCGAGGGAACCTACGAGCAGTACTTC.

The gene calls are TRBV6-5 and TRBJ2-1; 9 bases are a match to TRBD1. After removal of 6 bases from V and 4 bases from J, the junction contained 4 bases not matched to a gene. The CDR3 contains 14 residues. Germline V CDR1 and CDR2: MNHEY, SVGAGI. Here the CDR3 DNA reads TGTGCCAGCAGCCCCGGGACAGGGTACAATGAGCAGTTCTTC. Its protein is CASSPGTGYNEQFF.

The chain links TRBV6-5 to TRBJ1-5; a possible D gene is TRBD1 (6 bases). The V end was cut by 7 bases, the J end by 5 bases, with 12 bases between. The germline V gene encodes CDR1 MNHEY and CDR2 SVGAGI. The CDR3 totals 13 residues. CDR3 DNA: TGTGCCAGCACCGGAGGGGGAGATCAGCCCCAGCATTTT. This encodes CASTGGGDQPQHF.

This clone came up a few times. The chain employs TRBV29-1 and TRBJ1-1; 9 bases fit TRBD1. V shed 3 bases, J shed 1 base, and the junction held 9 bases outside the gene matches. CDR3 size: 16 residues. Germline V CDR1 and CDR2: SQVTM, ANQGSEA. CDR3 region: CSVDTGTGFPNTEAFF. CDR3 DNA: TGCAGCGTTGACACCGGGACAGGGTTCCCGAACACTGAAGCTTTCTTT.

V is TRBV30 and J is TRBJ1-1; D unclear. The CDR3 totals 12 residues. V lost 2 bases and J 8 bases, leaving 12 bases between the germline ends. The germline V gene encodes CDR1 GTSNPN and CDR2 SVGIG (reference sequence). The CDR3 protein is CAWSTVRVEAFF. The CDR3 DNA follows: TGTGCCTGGAGTACGGTGCGCGTGGAAGCTTTCTTT.

The rearrangement links TRBV7-2 to TRBJ1-6, with a tentative D call TRBD1 (5 bases). V was trimmed by 1 base and J by 5 bases, leaving 9 bases between them. The germline CDR1 and CDR2 sequences are SGHTA and FQGNSA. The CDR3 totals 15 residues. DNA for the CDR3: TGTGCCAGCAGCTTAGGGGGCGCCGATAATTCACCCCTCCACTTT. This translates into CASSLGGADNSPLHF.

The CDR3 protein is CSARLTYEQYF. The CDR3 DNA is TGCAGTGCTAGGCTTACCTACGAGCAGTACTTC. The chain carries TRBV20-1 and TRBJ2-7; D is unclear. The CDR3 runs 11 residues. CDR1 DFQATT and CDR2 SNEGSKA come from the germline V gene (reference sequence). V lost 3 bases to trimming and J lost 2 bases, with 5 bases between them.

The CDR3 sequence: CASSLGDRGTYEQYF. In DNA, the CDR3 is TGTGCCAGCAGCTTAGGGGACAGGGGTACCTACGAGCAGTACTTC. The gene calls are TRBV11-1 and TRBJ2-7; 10 nucleotides line up with TRBD1. The CDR3 covers 15 residues. Germline CDR1 is SGHAT and CDR2 is FQDESV (reference sequence). V was pared by 1 base and J by 2 bases, with 2 bases of the junction left unmatched.

The chain combines TRBV27 with TRBJ1-6; D remains ambiguous. Germline V lookup: CDR1 MNHEY, CDR2 SMNVEV (reference sequence). V was cut by 4 bases and J by 6 bases, with 13 bases left in between. CDR3 length: 15 amino acids. CDR3 sequence reads: CASSYEGSRNSPLHF. The CDR3 DNA reads as TGTGCCAGCAGTTATGAGGGCAGTCGTAATTCACCCCTCCACTTT.

This sequence joins TRBV30 and TRBJ1-2, with 9 bases matching TRBD1. Germline loops: CDR1 GTSNPN, CDR2 SVGIG (reference sequence). Trimming took 1 base from V and 6 from J; bases not matched to a gene: 9. This CDR3 spans 15 amino acids. DNA for the CDR3: TGTGCCTGGAGTGGAATACAGGGGGCAGTCGATGGCTACACCTTC. Translated, it gives CAWSGIQGAVDGYTF. The variable domain in full, completed from reference TRBV30 and TRBJ1-2, reads SQTIHQWPATLVQPVGSPLSLECTVEGTSNPNLYWYRQAAGRGLQLLFYSVGIGQISSEVPQNLSASRPQDRQFILSSKKLLLSDSGFYLCAWSGIQGAVDGYTFGSGTRLTVV.

CDR3 in DNA: TGTGCCAGCAGTTACGGAGCAGGGGAAAAACTGTTTTTT. This encodes CASSYGAGEKLFF. The chain is built from TRBV6-6 and TRBJ1-4, with D possibly TRBD1 on 5 matching bases. CDR1 is MNHNY and CDR2 is SVGAGI in the germline V gene (reference sequence). The CDR3 extends over 13 amino acids. V was cut by 2 bases and J by 8 bases, with 9 bases left in between.

The J gene is TRBJ2-5, the V gene TRBV29-1, with TRBD2 matching over 8 bases. CDR1 and CDR2 (germline): SQVTM, ANQGSEA. V shed 5 bases, J shed 5 bases, and the junction held 7 bases outside the gene matches. This CDR3 has 13 residues. The CDR3 sequence is CSVNGGAGETQYF. In DNA, the CDR3 is TGCAGCGTTAACGGGGGGGCCGGTGAGACCCAGTACTTC.

V usage is TRBV19 and J usage is TRBJ1-4, with TRBD1 identical over 9 bases. V lost 7 bases, J lost 8 bases, and 11 bases stayed unmatched. The CDR3 covers 15 residues. Looked up from germline, CDR1 is LNHDA and CDR2 is SQIVND (reference sequence). For the CDR3, the DNA is TGTGCCAGTACCGGGACAGGGAGGTTAGACGAAAAACTGTTTTTT. Its translation is CASTGTGRLDEKLFF.

This clone was found a few times. The chain uses TRBV30 and TRBJ2-7; D is uncertain. This CDR3 is 14 amino acids long. V lost 0 bases to trimming and J lost 5 bases, with 14 bases between them. Germline loops: CDR1 GTSNPN, CDR2 SVGIG (reference sequence). The CDR3, as DNA: TGTGCCTGGAGTGTACTTCGAACGGGCAACGAGCAGTACTTC. This sequence encodes CAWSVLRTGNEQYF.

The rearrangement joins TRBV7-3 to TRBJ2-3; no firm D call. The CDR3 runs to 13 residues. CDR1 SGHTA and CDR2 FQGTGA come from the germline V gene. Deletions cut 5 bases from V and 0 bases from J, with 6 bases between. The CDR3 reads CASSLISTDTQYF. The CDR3 DNA is TGTGCCAGCAGCCTAATTAGCACAGATACGCAGTATTTT. Filled out from reference TRBV7-3 and TRBJ2-3, the complete variable domain reads GAGVSQTPSNKVTEKGKYVELRCDPISGHTALYWYRQSLGQGPEFLIYFQGTGAADDSGLPNDRFFAVRPEGSVSTLKIQRTERGDSAVYLCASSLISTDTQYFGPGTRLTVL.

The V call is TRBV5-6, the J call TRBJ1-5, with D hard to call. From germline, CDR1 is SGHDT and CDR2 YYEEEE. V lost 0 bases and J 2 bases, leaving 6 bases between the germline ends. The CDR3 loop spans 14 amino acids. The CDR3 sequence is CASSLATRNQPQHF. The CDR3, as DNA: TGTGCCAGCAGCTTGGCGACACGCAATCAGCCCCAGCATTTT.

The chain is built from TRBV7-2 and TRBJ1-5; TRBD1 is a possible D gene (6 bases). Trimming stripped 2 bases from V and 1 base from J, with 12 bases between. The CDR3 is made up of 16 amino acids. The V gene's germline CDR1 is SGHTA and CDR2 FQGNSA. CDR3 nucleotide sequence: TGTGCCAGCAGCTTAAGTGGGCAGGGGAGCAATCAGCCCCAGCATTTT. Amino acid sequence: CASSLSGQGSNQPQHF.

This clone has a count of ten or more. The same CDR3 arises from other DNA sequences in this sample as well. V and J are TRBV4-3 and TRBJ1-2; D might be TRBD1 (6 bases). Looked up from germline, CDR1 is LGHNA and CDR2 is YSLEER. The CDR3 runs to 12 residues. Trimming cost V 3 bases and J 6 bases, with 8 bases left between them. The CDR3 sequence is CASSHSGDGYTF. The CDR3 DNA follows: TGCGCCAGCAGCCACTCAGGGGATGGCTACACCTTC.

This clone was counted between two and nine times. The chain joins TRBV29-1 to TRBJ1-2; 8 positions match TRBD1. Germline values: CDR1 SQVTM, CDR2 ANQGSEA. Trimming cost V 6 bases and J 7 bases; bases outside gene matches: 10. The CDR3 has 13 amino acids. For the CDR3, the DNA is TGCAGCGTCCTGACAGGGGCCTCTGGTGGCTACACCTTC. It yields the protein CSVLTGASGGYTF.

CDR3 sequence reads: CASSFAQGYSGANVLTF. The CDR3 nucleotides are TGTGCCAGCAGCTTCGCGCAAGGTTACTCTGGGGCCAACGTCCTGACTTTC. This chain links TRBV5-4 with TRBJ2-6; no firm D call. The CDR3 contains 17 residues. Deletions cut 2 bases from V and 0 bases from J, with 12 bases between. CDR1 is SGHNT and CDR2 is YYREEE in the germline V gene (reference sequence).

The rearrangement joins TRBV27 to TRBJ1-2; 7 bases agree with TRBD1. The CDR3 contains 15 residues. CDR1 and CDR2 from the germline V gene are MNHEY and SMNVEV (reference sequence). Trimming removed 6 bases from V and 4 bases from J; junction bases left unmatched: 11. CDR3 protein: CASRIRGSTFYGYTF. The CDR3 DNA reads as TGTGCCAGCAGGATCAGGGGGTCTACTTTCTATGGCTACACCTTC.

V and J are TRBV5-1 and TRBJ2-3; tentatively, D is TRBD2 (6 bases). Per germline, CDR1 SGHRS and CDR2 YFSETQ. The CDR3 runs 13 residues. Trimming took 3 bases from V and 4 from J, leaving 9 bases between them. The CDR3 here is CASSYRLADTQYF. The CDR3, as DNA: TGCGCCAGCAGCTACAGACTAGCAGATACGCAGTATTTT.

This clone was seen only a few times. The V call is TRBV7-2, the J call TRBJ2-5; possibly TRBD2 for D (6 bases). This CDR3 region has 17 residues. V shed 1 base and J shed 3 bases, with 18 bases lying between them. In germline, CDR1 is SGHTA, CDR2 FQGNSA. The CDR3: CASSLGLGWGEEETQYF. In DNA, the CDR3 is TGTGCCAGCAGCTTAGGTCTGGGTTGGGGGGAAGAAGAGACCCAGTACTTC. The variable domain in full, completed from reference TRBV7-2 and TRBJ2-5, reads GAGVSQSPSNKVTEKGKDVELRCDPISGHTALYWYRQSLGQGLEFLIYFQGNSAPDKSGLPSDRFSAERTGGSVSTLTIQRTQQEDSAVYLCASSLGLGWGEEETQYFGPGTRLLVL.